A single T cell receptor beta chain is shown here with its context. TCRdb re-called the RT-PCR reads with MiXCR, one entry per CDR3 protein. The sample lists about 700,000 distinct CDR3 sequences, 13% to 15% occurring once. This CDR3 has 14 residues. Losses at the gene ends were 2 bases for V and 4 bases for J; bases not matched to a gene: 5. Per germline, CDR1 SGHDT and CDR2 YYEEEE. This chain connects TRBV5-6 to TRBJ1-2; 7 positions match TRBD1. Input material: memory CD4+ T cells from blood. This receptor was identified in a female donor in good health, serving as a healthy control. The CDR3 is CASSFEGGAYGYTF. In DNA form, the CDR3 reads TGTGCCAGCAGCTTTGAAGGGGGCGCCTATGGCTACACCTTC. Full variable domain (rest looked up from reference TRBV5-6 and TRBJ1-2): DAGVTQSPTHLIKTRGQQVTLRCSPKSGHDTVSWYQQALGQGPQFIFQYYEEEERQRGNFPDRFSGHQFPNYSSELNVNALLLGDSALYLCASSFEGGAYGYTFGSGTRLTVV.